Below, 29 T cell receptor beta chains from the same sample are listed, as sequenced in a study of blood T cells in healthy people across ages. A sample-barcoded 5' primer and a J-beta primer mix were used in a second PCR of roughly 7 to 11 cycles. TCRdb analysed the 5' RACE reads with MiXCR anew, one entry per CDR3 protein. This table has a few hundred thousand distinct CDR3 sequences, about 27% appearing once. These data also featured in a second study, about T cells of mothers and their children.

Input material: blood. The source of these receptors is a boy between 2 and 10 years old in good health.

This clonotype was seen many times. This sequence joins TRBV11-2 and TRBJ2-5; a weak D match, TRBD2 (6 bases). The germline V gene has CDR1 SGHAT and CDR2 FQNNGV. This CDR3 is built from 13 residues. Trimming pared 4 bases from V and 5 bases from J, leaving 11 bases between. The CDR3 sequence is CASSSDYFETQYF. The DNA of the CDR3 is TGTGCCAGCAGCTCGGACTACTTTGAGACCCAGTACTTC.

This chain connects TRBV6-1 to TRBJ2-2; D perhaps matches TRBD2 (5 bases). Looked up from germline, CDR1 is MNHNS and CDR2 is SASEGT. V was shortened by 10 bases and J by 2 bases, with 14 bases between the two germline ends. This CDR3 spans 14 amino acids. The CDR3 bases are TGTGCCACCCATGTGGACTTTAACACCGGGGAGCTGTTTTTT. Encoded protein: CATHVDFNTGELFF.

The CDR3: CSVSGISADTQYF. As DNA, the CDR3 is TGCAGCGTGTCAGGGATTTCGGCAGATACGCAGTATTTT. This chain joins TRBV29-1 and TRBJ2-3; a possible D gene is TRBD1 (5 bases). Between the trimmed V and J ends, which lost 6 bases and 4 bases, there was a span of 14 bases. Looked up from germline, CDR1 is SQVTM and CDR2 is ANQGSEA. This CDR3 contains 13 residues.

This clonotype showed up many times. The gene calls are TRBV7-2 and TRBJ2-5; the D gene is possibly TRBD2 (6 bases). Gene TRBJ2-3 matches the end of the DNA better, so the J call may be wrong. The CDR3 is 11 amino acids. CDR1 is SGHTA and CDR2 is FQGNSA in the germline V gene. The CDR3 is CASSLRGTQYF. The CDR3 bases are TGTGCCAGCAGTTTGCGGGGTACGCAGTATTTT.

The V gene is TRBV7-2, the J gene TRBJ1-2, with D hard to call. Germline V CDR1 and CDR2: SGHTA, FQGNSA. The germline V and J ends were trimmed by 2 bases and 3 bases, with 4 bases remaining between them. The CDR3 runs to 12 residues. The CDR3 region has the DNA TGTGCCAGCAGCTTAAGTTACTATGGCTACACCTTC. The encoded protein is CASSLSYYGYTF. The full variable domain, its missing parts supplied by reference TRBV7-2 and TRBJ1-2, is GAGVSQSPSNKVTEKGKDVELRCDPISGHTALYWYRQSLGQGLEFLIYFQGNSAPDKSGLPSDRFSAERTGGSVSTLTIQRTQQEDSAVYLCASSLSYYGYTFGSGTRLTVV.

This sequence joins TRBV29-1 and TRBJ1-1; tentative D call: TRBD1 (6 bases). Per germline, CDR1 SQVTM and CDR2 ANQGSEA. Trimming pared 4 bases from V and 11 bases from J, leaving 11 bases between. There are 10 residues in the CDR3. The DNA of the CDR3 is TGCAGCGTTGCCGACAGGAGGGCTTTCTTT. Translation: CSVADRRAFF.

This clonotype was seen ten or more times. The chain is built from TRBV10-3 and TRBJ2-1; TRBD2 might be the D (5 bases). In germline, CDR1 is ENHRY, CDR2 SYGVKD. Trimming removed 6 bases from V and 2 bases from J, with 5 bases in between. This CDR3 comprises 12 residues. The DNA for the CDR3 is TGTGCCATCAGCGGGGCCTACAATGAGCAGTTCTTC. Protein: CAISGAYNEQFF.

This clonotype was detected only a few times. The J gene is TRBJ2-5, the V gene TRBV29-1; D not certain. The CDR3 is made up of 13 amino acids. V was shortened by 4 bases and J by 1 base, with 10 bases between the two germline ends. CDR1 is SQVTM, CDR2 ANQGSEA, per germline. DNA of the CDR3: TGCAGCGTTGGGCGCGTCCTCCAAGAGACCCAGTACTTC. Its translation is CSVGRVLQETQYF.

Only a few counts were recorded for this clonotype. Here the CDR3 reads CASSYRPDRAHGYTF. The CDR3 nucleotides read TGTGCCAGCAGTTACCGCCCGGACAGGGCCCATGGCTACACCTTC. The chain uses TRBV6-5 and TRBJ1-2; the match to TRBD1 covers 8 bases. The CDR3 has 15 amino acids. Germline trimming cut 2 bases from V and 6 bases from J; bases unmatched to any gene: 8. Per germline, CDR1 MNHEY and CDR2 SVGAGI.

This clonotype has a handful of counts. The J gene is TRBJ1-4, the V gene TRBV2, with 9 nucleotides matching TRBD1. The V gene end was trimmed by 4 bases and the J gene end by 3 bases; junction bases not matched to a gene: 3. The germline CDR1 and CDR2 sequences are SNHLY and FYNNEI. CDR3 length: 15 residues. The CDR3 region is CASSGRQGANEKLFF. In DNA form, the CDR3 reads TGTGCCAGCAGTGGGCGACAGGGGGCTAATGAAAAACTGTTTTTT.

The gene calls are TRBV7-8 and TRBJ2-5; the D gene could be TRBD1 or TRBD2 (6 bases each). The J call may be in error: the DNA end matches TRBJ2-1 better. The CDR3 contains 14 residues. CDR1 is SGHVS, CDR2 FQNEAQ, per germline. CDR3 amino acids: CASSLARGVDEQFF. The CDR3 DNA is TGTGCCAGCAGCTTAGCGAGGGGGGTGGATGAGCAGTTCTTC.

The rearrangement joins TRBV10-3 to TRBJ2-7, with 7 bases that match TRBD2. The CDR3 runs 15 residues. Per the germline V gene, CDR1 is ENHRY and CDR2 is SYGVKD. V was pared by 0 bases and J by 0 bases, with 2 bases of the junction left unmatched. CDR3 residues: CAISESGGSSYEQYF. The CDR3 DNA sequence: TGTGCCATCAGTGAGTCGGGCGGGAGCTCCTACGAGCAGTACTTC.

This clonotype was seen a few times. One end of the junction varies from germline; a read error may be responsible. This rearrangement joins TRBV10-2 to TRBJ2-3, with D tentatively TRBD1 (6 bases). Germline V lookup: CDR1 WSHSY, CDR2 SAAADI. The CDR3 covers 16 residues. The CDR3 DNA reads TGCGCCGGCAGTGATACGTATTCAGGGGTCACAGATACGCAGTATTTT. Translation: CAGSDTYSGVTDTQYF.

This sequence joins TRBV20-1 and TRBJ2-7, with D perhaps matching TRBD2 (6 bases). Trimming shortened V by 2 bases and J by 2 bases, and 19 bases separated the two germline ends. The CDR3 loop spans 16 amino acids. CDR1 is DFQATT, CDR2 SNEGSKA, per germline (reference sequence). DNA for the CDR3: TGCAGTGCTAGAACGTTGGCGGGGTGGGGAACCTACGAGCAGTACTTC. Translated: CSARTLAGWGTYEQYF.

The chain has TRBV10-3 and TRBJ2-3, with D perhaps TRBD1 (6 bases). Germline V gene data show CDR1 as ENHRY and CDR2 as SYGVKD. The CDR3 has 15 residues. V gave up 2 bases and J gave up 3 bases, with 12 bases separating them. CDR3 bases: TGTGCCATCAGTGAGGGCAGGGGTCCAACAGATACGCAGTATTTT. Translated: CAISEGRGPTDTQYF.

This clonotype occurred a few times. CDR3 residues: CASGLFQGRTDNSPLHF. The CDR3 DNA reads TGTGCTAGTGGTTTGTTCCAGGGTCGAACCGATAATTCACCCCTCCACTTT. The gene calls are TRBV12-5 and TRBJ1-6, with D maybe TRBD1 (5 bases). This CDR3 has 17 residues. Germline V lookup: CDR1 LGHNT, CDR2 FRNRAP. Trimming cost V 2 bases and J 5 bases, with 16 bases left between them.

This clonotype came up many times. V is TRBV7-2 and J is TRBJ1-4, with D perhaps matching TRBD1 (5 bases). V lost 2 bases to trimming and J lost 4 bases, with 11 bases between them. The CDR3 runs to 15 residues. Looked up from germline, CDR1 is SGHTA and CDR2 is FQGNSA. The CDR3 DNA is TGTGCCAGCAGCTTACAGGGATCACATAATGAAAAACTGTTTTTT. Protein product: CASSLQGSHNEKLFF.

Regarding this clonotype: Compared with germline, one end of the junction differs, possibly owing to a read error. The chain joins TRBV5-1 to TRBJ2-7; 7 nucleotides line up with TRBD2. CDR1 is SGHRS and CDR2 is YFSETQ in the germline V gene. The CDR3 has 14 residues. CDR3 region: CASSLSGGTYEQYF. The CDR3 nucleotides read TGTGCCAGCAGTTTATCGGGAGGTACCTACGAGCAGTACTTC.

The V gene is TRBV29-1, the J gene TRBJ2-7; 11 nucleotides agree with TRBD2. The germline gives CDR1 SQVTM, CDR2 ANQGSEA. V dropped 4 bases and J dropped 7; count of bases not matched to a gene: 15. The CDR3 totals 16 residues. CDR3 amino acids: CSVGSAGTSGSKEQYF. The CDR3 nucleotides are TGCAGCGTTGGAAGCGCAGGGACTAGCGGATCAAAGGAGCAGTACTTC.

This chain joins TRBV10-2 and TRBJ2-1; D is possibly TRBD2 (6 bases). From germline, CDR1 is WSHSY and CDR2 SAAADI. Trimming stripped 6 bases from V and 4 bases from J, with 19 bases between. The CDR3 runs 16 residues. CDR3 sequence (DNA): TGCGCCAGCAGCGGGCTTACTAGCCCCACTTACAATGAGCAGTTCTTC. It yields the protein CASSGLTSPTYNEQFF.

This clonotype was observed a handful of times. As DNA, the CDR3 is TGTGCCAGCAGTGTCTACCTCTCTGGGGCCAACGTCCTGACTTTC. It specifies CASSVYLSGANVLTF. The J gene is TRBJ2-6, the V gene TRBV27; no clear D. The V end lost 5 bases, the J end lost 0 bases, and 8 bases lay between the germline ends. The CDR3 spans 15 residues. Germline CDR1 reads MNHEY; CDR2 reads SMNVEV (reference sequence). The full variable domain, with the rest looked up from reference TRBV27 and TRBJ2-6, is EAQVTQNPRYLITVTGKKLTVTCSQNMNHEYMSWYRQDPGLGLRQIYYSMNVEVTDKGDVPEGYKVSRKEKRNFPLILESPSPNQTSLYFCASSVYLSGANVLTFGAGSRLTVL.

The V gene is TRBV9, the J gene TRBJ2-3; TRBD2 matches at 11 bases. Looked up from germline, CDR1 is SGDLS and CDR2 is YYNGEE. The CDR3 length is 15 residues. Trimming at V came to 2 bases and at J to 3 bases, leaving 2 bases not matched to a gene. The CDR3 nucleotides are TGTGCCAGCAGCGTTACTAGCGGGAGTACAGATACGCAGTATTTT. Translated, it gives CASSVTSGSTDTQYF.

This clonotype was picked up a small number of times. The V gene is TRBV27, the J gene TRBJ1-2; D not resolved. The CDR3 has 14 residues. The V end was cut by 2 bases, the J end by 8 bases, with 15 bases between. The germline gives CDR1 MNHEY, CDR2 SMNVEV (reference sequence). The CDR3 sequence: CASSLSSGDGGYTF. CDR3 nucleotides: TGTGCCAGCAGTTTAAGTTCTGGGGATGGGGGCTACACCTTC.

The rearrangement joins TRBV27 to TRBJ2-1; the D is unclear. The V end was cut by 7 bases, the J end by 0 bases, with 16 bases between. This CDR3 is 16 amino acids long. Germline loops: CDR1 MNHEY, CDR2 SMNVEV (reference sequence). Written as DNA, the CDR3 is TGTGCCAGCACTTTGCGACTTCCGAGCTCCTACAATGAGCAGTTCTTC. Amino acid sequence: CASTLRLPSSYNEQFF.

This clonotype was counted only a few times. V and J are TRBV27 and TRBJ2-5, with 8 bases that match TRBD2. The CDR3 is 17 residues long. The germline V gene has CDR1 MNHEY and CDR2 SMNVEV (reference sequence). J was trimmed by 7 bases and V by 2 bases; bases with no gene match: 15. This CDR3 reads CASSLDTAGESLVTQYF. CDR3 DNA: TGTGCCAGCAGTTTAGATACAGCGGGAGAGTCCCTGGTGACCCAGTACTTC.

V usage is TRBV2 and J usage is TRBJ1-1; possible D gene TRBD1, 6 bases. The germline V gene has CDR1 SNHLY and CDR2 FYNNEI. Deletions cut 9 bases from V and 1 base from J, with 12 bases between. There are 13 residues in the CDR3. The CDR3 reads CASRQEANTEAFF. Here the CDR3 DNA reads TGTGCCAGTAGACAGGAAGCGAACACTGAAGCTTTCTTT.

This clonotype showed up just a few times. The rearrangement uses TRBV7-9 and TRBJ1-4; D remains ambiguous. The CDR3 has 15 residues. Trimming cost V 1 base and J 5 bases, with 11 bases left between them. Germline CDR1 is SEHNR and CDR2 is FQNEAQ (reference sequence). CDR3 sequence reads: CASSLDRVGNEKLFF. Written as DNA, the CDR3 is TGTGCCAGCAGCTTAGATCGGGTCGGAAATGAAAAACTGTTTTTT.

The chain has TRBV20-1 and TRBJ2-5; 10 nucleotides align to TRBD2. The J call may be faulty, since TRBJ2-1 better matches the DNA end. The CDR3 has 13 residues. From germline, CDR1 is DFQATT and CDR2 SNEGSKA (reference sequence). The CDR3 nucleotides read TGCAGTGCTCCTAGAGCGGGAGGGTTTGAGCAGTTCTTC. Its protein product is CSAPRAGGFEQFF.

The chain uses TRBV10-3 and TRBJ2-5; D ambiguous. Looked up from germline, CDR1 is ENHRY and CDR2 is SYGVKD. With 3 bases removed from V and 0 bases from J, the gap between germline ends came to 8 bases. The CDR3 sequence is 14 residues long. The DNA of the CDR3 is TGTGCCATCAGTGATAAGTATAACCAAGAGACCCAGTACTTC. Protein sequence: CAISDKYNQETQYF.